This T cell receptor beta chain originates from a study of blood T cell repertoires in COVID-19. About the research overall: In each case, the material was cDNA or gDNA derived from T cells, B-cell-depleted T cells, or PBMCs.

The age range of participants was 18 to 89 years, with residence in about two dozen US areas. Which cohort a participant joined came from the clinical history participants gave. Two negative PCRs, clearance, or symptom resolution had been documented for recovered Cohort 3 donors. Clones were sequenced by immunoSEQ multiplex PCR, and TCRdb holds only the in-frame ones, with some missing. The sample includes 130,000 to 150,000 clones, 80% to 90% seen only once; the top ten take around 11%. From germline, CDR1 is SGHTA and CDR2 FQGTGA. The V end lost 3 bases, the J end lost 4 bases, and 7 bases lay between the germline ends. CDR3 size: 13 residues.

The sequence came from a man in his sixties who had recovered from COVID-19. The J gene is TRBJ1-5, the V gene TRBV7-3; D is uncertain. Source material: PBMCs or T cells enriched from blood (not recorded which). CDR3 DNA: TGTGCCAGCAGCTTTTCCCTGAATCAGCCCCAGCATTTT. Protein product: CASSFSLNQPQHF.